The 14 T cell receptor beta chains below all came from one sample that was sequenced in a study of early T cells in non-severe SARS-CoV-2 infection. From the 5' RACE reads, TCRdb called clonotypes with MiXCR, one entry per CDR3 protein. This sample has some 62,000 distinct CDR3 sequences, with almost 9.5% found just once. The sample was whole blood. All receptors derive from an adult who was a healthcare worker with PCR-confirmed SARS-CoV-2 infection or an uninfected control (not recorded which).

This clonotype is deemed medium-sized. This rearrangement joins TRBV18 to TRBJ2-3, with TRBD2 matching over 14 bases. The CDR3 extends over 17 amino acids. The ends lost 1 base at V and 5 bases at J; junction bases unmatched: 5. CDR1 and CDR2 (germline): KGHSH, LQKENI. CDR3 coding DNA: TGTGCCAGCTCACCACGGGGACTAGCGGGGGACCGAGATACGCAGTATTTT. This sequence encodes CASSPRGLAGDRDTQYF.

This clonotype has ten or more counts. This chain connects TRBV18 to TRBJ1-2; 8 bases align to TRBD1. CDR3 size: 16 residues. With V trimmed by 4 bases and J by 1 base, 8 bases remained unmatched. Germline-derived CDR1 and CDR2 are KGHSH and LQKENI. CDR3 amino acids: CASSQWTGKDNYGYTF. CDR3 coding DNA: TGTGCCAGCTCACAATGGACAGGGAAAGATAACTATGGCTACACCTTC.

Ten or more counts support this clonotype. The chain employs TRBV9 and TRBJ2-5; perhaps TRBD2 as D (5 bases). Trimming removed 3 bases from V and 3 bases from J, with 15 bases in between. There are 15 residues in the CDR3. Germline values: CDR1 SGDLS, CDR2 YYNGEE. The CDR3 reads CASSATPTGKETQYF. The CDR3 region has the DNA TGTGCCAGCAGCGCAACCCCGACGGGGAAAGAGACCCAGTACTTC. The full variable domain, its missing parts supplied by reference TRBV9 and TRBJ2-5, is DSGVTQTPKHLITATGQRVTLRCSPRSGDLSVYWYQQSLDQGLQFLIQYYNGEERAKGNILERFSAQQFPDLHSELNLSSLELGDSALYFCASSATPTGKETQYFGPGTRLLVL.

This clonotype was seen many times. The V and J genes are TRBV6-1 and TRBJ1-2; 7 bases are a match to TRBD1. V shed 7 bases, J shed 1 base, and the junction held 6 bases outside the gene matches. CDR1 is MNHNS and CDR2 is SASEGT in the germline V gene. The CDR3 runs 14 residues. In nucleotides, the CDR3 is TGTGCCAGCACGACAGGGATGGGTAACTATGGCTACACCTTC. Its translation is CASTTGMGNYGYTF.

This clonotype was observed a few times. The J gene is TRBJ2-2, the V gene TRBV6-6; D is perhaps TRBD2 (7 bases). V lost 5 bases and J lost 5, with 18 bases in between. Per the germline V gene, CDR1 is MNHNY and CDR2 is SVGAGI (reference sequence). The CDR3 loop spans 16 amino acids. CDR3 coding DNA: TGTGCCAGCAGTCAGCCGGGGGGCGCTGGGACCGGGGAGCTGTTTTTT. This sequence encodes CASSQPGGAGTGELFF.

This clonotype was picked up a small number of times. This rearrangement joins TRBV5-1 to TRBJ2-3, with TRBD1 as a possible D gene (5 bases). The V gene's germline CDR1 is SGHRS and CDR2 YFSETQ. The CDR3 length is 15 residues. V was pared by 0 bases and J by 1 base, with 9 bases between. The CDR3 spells CASSLEGDRTDTQYF. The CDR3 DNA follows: TGCGCCAGCAGCTTGGAAGGGGATCGCACAGATACGCAGTATTTT.

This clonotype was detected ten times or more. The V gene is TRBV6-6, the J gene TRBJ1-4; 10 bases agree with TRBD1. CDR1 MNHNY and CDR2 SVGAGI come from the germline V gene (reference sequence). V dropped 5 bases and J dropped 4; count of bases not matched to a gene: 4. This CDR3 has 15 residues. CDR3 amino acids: CASSGGTGDNEKLFF. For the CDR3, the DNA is TGTGCCAGCAGTGGTGGGACAGGGGATAATGAAAAACTGTTTTTT.

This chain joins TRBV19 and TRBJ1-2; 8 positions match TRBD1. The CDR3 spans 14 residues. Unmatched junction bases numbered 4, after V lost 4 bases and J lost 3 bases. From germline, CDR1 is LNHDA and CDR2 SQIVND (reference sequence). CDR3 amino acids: CASSSRGQHYGYTF. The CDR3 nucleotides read TGTGCCAGTAGTAGCAGGGGGCAACACTATGGCTACACCTTC.

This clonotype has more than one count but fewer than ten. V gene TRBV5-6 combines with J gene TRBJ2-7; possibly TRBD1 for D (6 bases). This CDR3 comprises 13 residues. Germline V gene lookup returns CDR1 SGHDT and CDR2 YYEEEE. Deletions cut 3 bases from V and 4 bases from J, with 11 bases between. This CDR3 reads CASSSGQFYEQYV. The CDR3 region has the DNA TGTGCCAGCAGCTCCGGACAGTTTTACGAGCAGTACGTC.

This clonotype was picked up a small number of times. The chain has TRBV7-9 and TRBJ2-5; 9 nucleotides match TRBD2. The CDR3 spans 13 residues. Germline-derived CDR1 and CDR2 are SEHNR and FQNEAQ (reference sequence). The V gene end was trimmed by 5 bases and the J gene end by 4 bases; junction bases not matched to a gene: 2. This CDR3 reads CASSPTSGETQYF. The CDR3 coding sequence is TGTGCCAGCAGCCCGACTAGCGGAGAGACCCAGTACTTC. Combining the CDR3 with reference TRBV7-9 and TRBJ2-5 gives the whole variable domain DTGVSQNPRHKITKRGQNVTFRCDPISEHNRLYWYRQTLGQGPEFLTYFQNEAQLEKSRLLSDRFSAERPKGSFSTLEIQRTEQGDSAMYLCASSPTSGETQYFGPGTRLLVL.

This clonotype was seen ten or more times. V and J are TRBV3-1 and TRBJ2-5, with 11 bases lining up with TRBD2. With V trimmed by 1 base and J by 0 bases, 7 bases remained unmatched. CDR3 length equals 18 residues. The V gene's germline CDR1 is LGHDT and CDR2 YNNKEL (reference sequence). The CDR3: CASSQGKLAGVYQETQYF. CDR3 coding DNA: TGTGCCAGCAGCCAAGGAAAACTAGCGGGGGTCTACCAAGAGACCCAGTACTTC.

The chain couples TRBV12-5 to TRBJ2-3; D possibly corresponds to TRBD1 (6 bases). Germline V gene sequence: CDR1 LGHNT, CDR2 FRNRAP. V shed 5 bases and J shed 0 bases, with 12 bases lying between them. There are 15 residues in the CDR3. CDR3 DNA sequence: TGTGCTAGTGGTCTAGGACAGCCTAGCACAGATACGCAGTATTTT. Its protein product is CASGLGQPSTDTQYF.

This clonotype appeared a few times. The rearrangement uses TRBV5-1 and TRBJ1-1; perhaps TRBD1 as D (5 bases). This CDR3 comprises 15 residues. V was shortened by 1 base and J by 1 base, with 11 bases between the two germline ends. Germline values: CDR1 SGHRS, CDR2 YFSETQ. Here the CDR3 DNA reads TGCGCCAGCAGCTTGCAGTGGGGGTCGAACACTGAAGCTTTCTTT. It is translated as CASSLQWGSNTEAFF. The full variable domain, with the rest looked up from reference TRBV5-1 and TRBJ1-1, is KAGVTQTPRYLIKTRGQQVTLSCSPISGHRSVSWYQQTPGQGLQFLFEYFSETQRNKGNFPGRFSGRQFSNSRSEMNVSTLELGDSALYLCASSLQWGSNTEAFFGQGTRLTVV.

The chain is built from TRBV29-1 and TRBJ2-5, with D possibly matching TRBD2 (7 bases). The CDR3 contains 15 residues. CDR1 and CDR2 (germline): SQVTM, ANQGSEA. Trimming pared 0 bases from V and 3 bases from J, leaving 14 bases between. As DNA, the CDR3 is TGCAGCGTTGAAGATGGGAGGGGGGCCAAAGAGACCCAGTACTTC. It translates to CSVEDGRGAKETQYF.